A selection of T cell receptor beta chains follows, all from one sample in a study of CD8 T cells in Susac syndrome. In TCRdb, the immunoSEQ multiplex PCR reads were re-called with MiXCR into one record per CDR3 protein. Of roughly 180,000 distinct CDR3 sequences in the sample, just under 95% were seen once. Sequencing was done on a sample of CD4+ T cells from PBMCs. The receptors shown here come from a human donor with Susac syndrome. Both conserved end residues are part of each CDR3. The D gene is left open where the match is weak. Size is stated for part of the rows, as once, few or many counts, or as a class when the clone is expanded.

NA | TRBJ1-5 | NA | TRBV20-1 | TGCAGTGCTAGGACGGGGGGTAGTCAGCCCCAGCATTTT | CSARTGGSQPQHF
once | TRBJ2-3 | TRBD2 | TRBV10-1 | TGCGCCAGCAGTGAAGCGGGGGCCACAGATACGCAGTATTTT | CASSEAGATDTQYF
NA | TRBJ2-7 | NA | TRBV19 | TGTGCCAGTAGTACTTCCCGAGACAGACGTATCGACGAGCAGTACTTC | CASSTSRDRRIDEQYF
NA | TRBJ2-7 | TRBD1 | TRBV20-1 | TGCAGTGCACCTCGGGGGGACAGGGTCTCCTACGAGCAGTACTTC | CSAPRGDRVSYEQYF
few | TRBJ2-1 | TRBD1 | TRBV5-1 | TGCGCCAGCAGCTACAGGGGGCTCAGTGAGCAGTTCTTC | CASSYRGLSEQFF
NA | TRBJ1-2 | NA | TRBV6-1 | TGTGCCAGCAGCGGAATACAGGGACGTGGCTACACCTTC | CASSGIQGRGYTF
NA | TRBJ2-2 | NA | TRBV5-1 | TGCGCCAGCAGCTTGGGACATGACACCGGGGAGCTGTTTTTT | CASSLGHDTGELFF
NA | TRBJ2-7 | NA | TRBV28 | TGTGCCAGCAGTACCCAAGGACGGGTACCCTACGAGCAGTACTTC | CASSTQGRVPYEQYF
once | TRBJ2-3 | TRBD2 | TRBV29-1 | TGCAGCGTTGTGGCGGGGGGGCAAGTAGATACGCAGTATTTT | CSVVAGGQVDTQYF
once | TRBJ1-6 | NA | TRBV18 | TGTGCCAGCTCAAGACTGCAACAGGGTGGGTATTCACCCCTCCACTTT | CASSRLQQGGYSPLHF
NA | TRBJ1-2 | NA | TRBV29-1 | TGCAGCGTTGTGCTAGTCTCTAACTATGGCTACACCTTC | CSVVLVSNYGYTF
NA | TRBJ1-1 | NA | TRBV7-9 | TGTGCCAGCAGCCCCCCCGTGCAGGGTGTACGCGAAGCTTTCTTT | CASSPPVQGVREAFF
NA | TRBJ1-4 | TRBD1 | TRBV2 | TGTGCCAGCAACCAGGGGGCTGAGGAAAAACTGTTTTTT | CASNQGAEEKLFF
NA | TRBJ1-2 | NA | TRBV30 | TGTGCCTGGAGTGCCCCGGACAGACACCCTTATGGCTACACCTTC | CAWSAPDRHPYGYTF
NA | TRBJ2-6 | NA | TRBV3-1 | TGTGCCAGCAGCCAACAGGGAAGGGCCAACGTCCTGACTTTC | CASSQQGRANVLTF
NA | TRBJ2-1 | TRBD2 | TRBV6-2/TRBV6-3 | TGTGCCAGCAGCTCCACTAGCGGGAGGTACAATGAGCAGTTCTTC | CASSSTSGRYNEQFF
NA | TRBJ2-1 | NA | TRBV12-3/TRBV12-4 | TGTGCCAGCAGTTTGCTTTTGAGTCACAATACTGATAGCTCCTACAATGAGCAGTTCTTC | CASSLLLSHNTDSSYNEQFF
NA | TRBJ1-6 | NA | TRBV20-1 | TGCAGTGCTAGAGATAGGGGCAGGGAAAGAAGCTCCTATAATTCACCCCTCCACTTT | CSARDRGRERSSYNSPLHF
NA | TRBJ2-7 | TRBD1 | TRBV5-6 | TGTGCCAGCAGCTTTATTTCCCGGGACAGGGGGGAGTACTTC | CASSFISRDRGEYF
NA | TRBJ2-2 | NA | TRBV5-1 | TGCGCCAGCAGCTTGCGACCGGCGGGCACCGGGGAGCTGTTTTTT | CASSLRPAGTGELFF
NA | TRBJ2-3 | NA | TRBV12-3/TRBV12-4 | TGTGCCAGCAGTTTAGCGGGCAGCGACGATACGCAGTATTTT | CASSLAGSDDTQYF
NA | TRBJ2-1 | NA | TRBV14 | TGTGCCAGCAGCCAAGATAAGTGTAGGGTTATGGCCTACAATGAGCAGTTCTTC | CASSQDKCRVMAYNEQFF
NA | TRBJ2-1 | TRBD1 | TRBV7-2 | TGTGCCAGCAGGAGACCGGGACAGACCTACAATGAGCAGTTCTTC | CASRRPGQTYNEQFF
NA | TRBJ1-5 | TRBD1 | TRBV20-1 | TGCGTCCTGGCCAGACAGGGGGATCAGCCCCAGCATTTT | CVLARQGDQPQHF
NA | TRBJ2-2 | TRBD2 | TRBV3-1 | TGTGCCAGCCAGGTTTCACTAGCGGGGGTCGGGGAGCTGTTTTTT | CASQVSLAGVGELFF
NA | TRBJ2-2 | NA | TRBV18 | TGTGCCAGCTCACCCGGGGCCACCGGGGAGCTGTTTTTT | CASSPGATGELFF
NA | TRBJ2-2 | NA | TRBV4-3 | TGCGCCAGCAGCCAAGCTAGGTCCGAGCCACCGACCGGGGAGCTGTTTTTT | CASSQARSEPPTGELFF
NA | TRBJ2-3 | TRBD1 | TRBV29-1 | TGCAGCGTCGCAATCGACAGGGCAGATACGCAGTATTTT | CSVAIDRADTQYF
NA | TRBJ2-3 | NA | TRBV2 | TGTGCCAGCTTATCTGGGGCAGGGGACACAGATACGCAGTATTTT | CASLSGAGDTDTQYF
NA | TRBJ1-2 | TRBD1 | TRBV10-2 | TGCGCCAGCAGTGAATCCGACAGGGGAAGAGGCTACACCTTC | CASSESDRGRGYTF
NA | TRBJ2-7 | NA | TRBV7-9 | TGTGCCAGCACCGTGGATCTGTACTCCTACGAGCAGTACTTC | CASTVDLYSYEQYF
NA | TRBJ1-1 | NA | TRBV6-4 | TGTGCCAGCAGTCAGAATCGGAACACTGAAGCTTTCTTT | CASSQNRNTEAFF
NA | TRBJ1-2 | TRBD1 | TRBV30 | TGTGCCTCTGATCCCACGGGACAGGGACGTGGCTACACCTTC | CASDPTGQGRGYTF
NA | TRBJ1-1 | NA | TRBV30 | TGTGCCTGGAGTAAGAGAGAGTACACTGAAGCTTTCTTT | CAWSKREYTEAFF
NA | TRBJ1-4 | TRBD1 | TRBV6-5 | TGTGCCAGCAGTAAAAGGACAGGGAGAAAACTGTTTTTT | CASSKRTGRKLFF
NA | TRBJ2-7 | TRBD1 | TRBV5-1 | TGCGCCAGCAATACCGGGACAGGGAGCTCCTACGAGCAGTACTTC | CASNTGTGSSYEQYF
NA | TRBJ1-1 | NA | TRBV20-1 | TGCAGTGCGACCGGGGCCCTCAACACTGAAGCTTTCTTT | CSATGALNTEAFF
NA | TRBJ1-4 | NA | TRBV5-6 | TGTGCCAGCAGCCTGACGGGGGGGGGTGAAAAACTGTTTTTT | CASSLTGGGEKLFF
NA | TRBJ2-2 | NA | TRBV7-8 | TGTGCCAGCAGCCTAGTGGCAGGGTCGAACACCGGGGAGCTGTTTTTT | CASSLVAGSNTGELFF
NA | TRBJ2-1 | TRBD2 | TRBV6-5 | TGTGCCAGCAGTTACCCCGGGACTAGCGGAACCTACAATGAGCAGTTCTTC | CASSYPGTSGTYNEQFF
NA | TRBJ2-5 | NA | TRBV5-6 | TGTGCCAGTACTCGAACAGGGAGAGAGACCCAGTACTTC | CASTRTGRETQYF
NA | TRBJ2-1 | TRBD2 | TRBV25-1 | TGTGCCAGCAGTGACATGAAAGCGGGAGTTGGTGCTGAGCAGTTCTTC | CASSDMKAGVGAEQFF
NA | TRBJ1-2 | NA | TRBV20-1 | TGCAGTGCTAGGTTGGACAGCGGCTACTCAAACTATGGCTACACCTTC | CSARLDSGYSNYGYTF
NA | TRBJ2-1 | NA | TRBV20-1 | TGCAGTGCTAGAGGGGCGAGCAGCTCCTACAATGAGCAGTTCTTC | CSARGASSSYNEQFF
NA | TRBJ2-3 | TRBD1 | TRBV9 | TGTGCCAGCAGCAAGGGACAGAGCACAGATACGCAGTATTTT | CASSKGQSTDTQYF
NA | TRBJ1-1 | NA | TRBV19 | TGTGCCAGTCACGGGGGAGTGAACACTGAAGCTTTCTTT | CASHGGVNTEAFF
NA | TRBJ2-2 | TRBD2 | TRBV29-1 | TGCAGCGTTGTTACTAGCGGGGGCACCGGGGAGCTGTTTTTT | CSVVTSGGTGELFF
NA | TRBJ2-7 | TRBD1 | TRBV7-7 | TGTGCCAGCAGCTACGCCCCTGGACAGGGATTCTACGAGCAGTACTTC | CASSYAPGQGFYEQYF
NA | TRBJ1-1 | TRBD1 | TRBV2 | TGTGCCAGCAGCGGGACAGGCAAGGCTGAAGCTTTCTTT | CASSGTGKAEAFF
NA | TRBJ2-2 | NA | TRBV9 | TGTGCCAGCAGCCCCAGCTTGAGACGAAGCCCGACGAACACCGGGGAGCTGTTTTTT | CASSPSLRRSPTNTGELFF
NA | TRBJ2-7 | TRBD2 | TRBV5-1 | TGCGCCAGCAGCATAACTAGCGGGAGCTCCTACGAGCAGTACTTC | CASSITSGSSYEQYF
NA | TRBJ1-1 | NA | TRBV2 | TGTGCCAGCAGTGAGGGGATTCGAAGGACTGAAGCTTTCTTT | CASSEGIRRTEAFF
NA | TRBJ1-1 | TRBD1 | TRBV7-9 | TGTGCCAGCAGCTTACCGGACAGGGGGACTGAAGCTTTCTTT | CASSLPDRGTEAFF
NA | TRBJ2-1 | NA | TRBV7-2 | TGTGCCAGCAGCCTCCATAGCTATGAGCAGTTCTTC | CASSLHSYEQFF
NA | TRBJ2-5 | NA | TRBV14 | TGTGCCAGCAGCCAAGTCAGGGGCGAGACCCAGTACTTC | CASSQVRGETQYF
NA | TRBJ2-7 | TRBD2 | TRBV2 | TGTGCCAGCAGTCCCGGGACTAGCGGGGGGAAGGGGACCTACGAGCAGTACTTC | CASSPGTSGGKGTYEQYF
once | TRBJ2-7 | NA | TRBV11-2 | TGTGCCAGCAGCTCAAGAGGGCAGAGCAGCTCCTACGAGCAGTACTTC | CASSSRGQSSSYEQYF
NA | TRBJ2-1 | NA | TRBV9 | TGTGCCAGCAGCGTAGACCAATACAATGAGCAGTTCTTC | CASSVDQYNEQFF
NA | TRBJ1-6 | NA | TRBV20-1 | TGCAGTGCTAGAGAAGGGCAGGGGCGAGATAATTCACCCCTCCACTTT | CSAREGQGRDNSPLHF